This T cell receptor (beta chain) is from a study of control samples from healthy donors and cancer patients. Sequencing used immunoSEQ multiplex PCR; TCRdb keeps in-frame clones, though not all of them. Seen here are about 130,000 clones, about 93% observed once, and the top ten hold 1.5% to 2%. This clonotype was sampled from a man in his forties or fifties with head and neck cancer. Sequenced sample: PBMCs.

This CDR3 is CASAGGVDGNTIYF. Written as DNA, the CDR3 is TGTGCCAGCGCCGGGGGCGTGGATGGAAACACCATATATTTT. The genes are TRBV9 and TRBJ1-3, with a weak D call TRBD1 (6 bases). CDR1 SGDLS and CDR2 YYNGEE come from the germline V gene. This CDR3 has 14 residues. Trimming stripped 7 bases from V and 3 bases from J, with 14 bases between.